The 24 T cell receptor beta chains below all came from one sample that was sequenced in a study of cytomegalovirus exposure and HLA in healthy donors. Clones were read by immunoSEQ multiplex PCR, and TCRdb kept only the in-frame ones, dropping some. The sample records about 240,000 clones, just under 90% being singletons. The source material was PBMCs. The receptors come from a man between 18 and 35 years old in good health and CMV-seronegative.

The chain has TRBV5-1 and TRBJ1-1; D is ambiguous. The length of the CDR3 is 14 residues. V was clipped by 4 bases and J by 2 bases, with 12 bases between them. Germline V gene lookup returns CDR1 SGHRS and CDR2 YFSETQ. CDR3 DNA: TGCGCCAGCAGCCTTTGGGAGCGTAACACTGAAGCTTTCTTT. Its protein product is CASSLWERNTEAFF.

The chain uses TRBV15 and TRBJ2-1; 8 bases are shared with TRBD2. Looked up from germline, CDR1 is LNHNV and CDR2 is YYDKDF (reference sequence). The ends lost 5 bases at V and 5 bases at J; junction bases unmatched: 23. The CDR3 totals 20 residues. The CDR3 DNA sequence: TGTGCCACCAGCTTCTCGGCCCCACATATAATAACTAGCGGAAACAATGAGCAGTTCTTC. As protein: CATSFSAPHIITSGNNEQFF. Complete variable domain (other parts from reference TRBV15 and TRBJ2-1): DAMVIQNPRYQVTQFGKPVTLSCSQTLNHNVMYWYQQKSSQAPKLLFHYYDKDFNNEADTPDNFQSRRPNTSFCFLDIRSPGLGDTAMYLCATSFSAPHIITSGNNEQFFGPGTRLTVL.

This rearrangement joins TRBV11-2 to TRBJ1-1; possible D gene TRBD1, 6 bases. V was pared by 1 base and J by 5 bases, with 11 bases between. From germline, CDR1 is SGHAT and CDR2 FQNNGV. The CDR3 consists of 14 residues. This chain's CDR3 is CASSLVDRLTEAFF. Written as DNA, the CDR3 is TGTGCCAGCAGCTTAGTCGACAGGCTGACTGAAGCTTTCTTT.

On this clone: Germline is not matched at one junction end, which may reflect a read error. This chain joins TRBV27 and TRBJ2-3; TRBD1 aligns across 8 bases. Looked up from germline, CDR1 is MNHEY and CDR2 is SMNVEV (reference sequence). The CDR3 consists of 16 residues. This CDR3 reads CASRLGTPDRADTQYF. The CDR3 nucleotides read TGTGCCAGCCGTTTGGGTACCCCGGACAGGGCAGATACGCAGTATTTT.

Worth noting for this clone: The sample holds other DNA sequences that translate to the same CDR3. J is TRBJ2-7 and V is TRBV4-1, with D unclear. V lost 0 bases, J lost 3 bases, and 3 bases lay in between. This CDR3 is 12 amino acids long. Germline loops: CDR1 MGHRA, CDR2 YSYEKL. CDR3 sequence (DNA): TGCGCCAGCAGCCAAGACAGCTACGAGCAGTACTTC. Translated, it gives CASSQDSYEQYF.

The chain recombines TRBV7-9 with TRBJ1-6; D call uncertain. V shed 1 base and J shed 14 bases, with 9 bases lying between them. The CDR3 has 12 amino acids. Germline V CDR1 and CDR2: SEHNR, FQNEAQ (reference sequence). The CDR3 DNA reads as TGTGCCAGCAGCTTAGACTCTGATTCCCTCCACTTT. Its protein is CASSLDSDSLHF.

The chain employs TRBV28 and TRBJ1-5; D gene unclear. Per germline, CDR1 MDHEN and CDR2 SYDVKM. Trimming took 6 bases from V and 0 from J, leaving 12 bases between them. This CDR3 comprises 15 residues. The CDR3 sequence: CASRPTLYSNQPQHF. CDR3 coding DNA: TGTGCCAGCAGACCGACACTTTATAGCAATCAGCCCCAGCATTTT.

The chain recombines TRBV6-5 with TRBJ2-5; TRBD2 matches 7 bases. Germline V lookup: CDR1 MNHEY, CDR2 SVGAGI. CDR3 size: 14 residues. V lost 6 bases, J lost 2 bases, and 6 bases stayed unmatched. The CDR3, as DNA: TGTGCCAGCAGCCGGACTAGGCTACAAGAGACCCAGTACTTC. It yields the protein CASSRTRLQETQYF.

This chain links TRBV29-1 with TRBJ2-5, with TRBD1 matching over 9 bases. There are 12 residues in the CDR3. The V and J ends lost 8 bases and 4 bases, in that order; junction bases with no gene match: 5. CDR1 SQVTM and CDR2 ANQGSEA come from the germline V gene. The CDR3 nucleotides read TGCAGCTTCGACAGGGGGGGAGAGACCCAGTACTTC. This sequence encodes CSFDRGGETQYF.

This clone was seen a single time. The V and J genes are TRBV2 and TRBJ2-3; 7 bases match TRBD1. Germline loops: CDR1 SNHLY, CDR2 FYNNEI. The CDR3 contains 12 residues. J was trimmed by 5 bases and V by 6 bases; bases with no gene match: 2. CDR3 coding DNA: TGTGCCAGCAGGACAGGGAGAGATACGCAGTATTTT. This translates into CASRTGRDTQYF.

The chain has TRBV15 and TRBJ2-7; TRBD2 might be the D (5 bases). V dropped 3 bases and J dropped 6 bases, with 12 bases sitting between them. Germline CDR1 LNHNV, CDR2 YYDKDF (reference sequence). CDR3 length: 13 residues. The CDR3 region is CATSSVGVIEQYF. CDR3 bases: TGTGCCACCAGCAGTGTGGGAGTGATCGAGCAGTACTTC.

V gene TRBV7-6 combines with J gene TRBJ2-1, with D possibly TRBD1 on 6 matching bases. The CDR3 covers 15 residues. Between the trimmed V and J ends, which lost 3 bases and 7 bases, there was a span of 16 bases. Germline V gene sequence: CDR1 SGHVS, CDR2 FNYEAQ. The CDR3: CASSLGAGSKNEQFF. The CDR3 bases are TGTGCCAGCAGCTTGGGGGCAGGTTCAAAGAATGAGCAGTTCTTC.

V and J are TRBV25-1 and TRBJ1-2, with TRBD1 matching over 9 bases. This CDR3 has 16 amino acids. J lost 5 bases, V lost 4 bases, and 11 bases had no gene match. CDR1 is MGHDK and CDR2 is SYGVNS in the germline V gene. For the CDR3, the DNA is TGTGCCAGCAGTGTACAGGGGGCGGGGGGTAGGTATGGCTACACCTTC. This translates into CASSVQGAGGRYGYTF.

This clone was observed once. This sequence joins TRBV5-5 and TRBJ2-2, with D maybe TRBD2 (6 bases). Deletions cut 1 base from V and 5 bases from J, with 12 bases between. Germline V gene lookup returns CDR1 SGHKS and CDR2 YYEKEE (reference sequence). The CDR3 is 15 amino acids. This chain's CDR3 is CASSLSGSLTGELFF. In DNA, the CDR3 is TGTGCCAGCAGCTTGTCCGGGAGTTTAACCGGGGAGCTGTTTTTT.

This clone was detected only once. The gene calls are TRBV6-5 and TRBJ2-7; tentatively, D is TRBD1 (6 bases). Germline loops: CDR1 MNHEY, CDR2 SVGAGI. V lost 4 bases, J lost 3 bases, and 10 bases lay in between. This CDR3 is built from 13 residues. The CDR3 spells CASSFGQSYEQYF. CDR3 DNA: TGTGCCAGCAGTTTCGGACAGAGCTACGAGCAGTACTTC.

This chain joins TRBV2 and TRBJ2-1, with 8 bases that match TRBD2. Germline V CDR1 and CDR2: SNHLY, FYNNEI. The junction had 7 bases not matched to a gene; V was cut back by 11 bases and J by 4 bases. The length of the CDR3 is 13 residues. As DNA, the CDR3 is TGTGCCGGGAAAGCGGGGGAGTACAATGAGCAGTTCTTC. This encodes CAGKAGEYNEQFF.

CDR3 amino acids: CASSSTRSNEQFF. CDR3 nucleotide sequence: TGTGCCAGCAGTTCGACTAGATCCAATGAGCAGTTCTTC. The genes are TRBV7-6 and TRBJ2-1; TRBD2 is a possible D gene (6 bases). Deletions cut 6 bases from V and 6 bases from J, with 12 bases between. The CDR3 is 13 residues long. Looked up from germline, CDR1 is SGHVS and CDR2 is FNYEAQ.

The genes are TRBV10-1 and TRBJ2-7, with D possibly being TRBD1 (6 bases). The V end was cut by 4 bases, the J end by 2 bases, with 12 bases between. Germline CDR1 reads WNHNN; CDR2 reads SYGVQD (reference sequence). This CDR3 has 14 residues. The CDR3 sequence: CASSATGTPYEQYF. DNA for the CDR3: TGCGCCAGCAGTGCGACCGGGACACCCTACGAGCAGTACTTC.

The rearrangement links TRBV4-1 to TRBJ2-2, with 9 bases matching TRBD2. With 0 bases clipped from V and 4 bases from J, the junction kept 6 bases outside the gene matches. The CDR3 has 17 amino acids. Germline CDR1 MGHRA, CDR2 YSYEKL. CDR3 bases: TGCGCCAGCAGCCAAGATATCGCGGGAGGGCCCACCGGGGAGCTGTTTTTT. Its protein product is CASSQDIAGGPTGELFF.

J is TRBJ2-2 and V is TRBV12-5, with D tentatively TRBD1 (5 bases). Per germline, CDR1 LGHNT and CDR2 FRNRAP. V dropped 0 bases and J dropped 6 bases, with 17 bases sitting between them. The CDR3 totals 17 residues. The CDR3 loop is CASGLVHAGKSAGELFF. CDR3 nucleotide sequence: TGTGCTAGTGGTTTGGTACATGCAGGGAAATCTGCCGGGGAGCTGTTTTTT.

The chain has TRBV6-5 and TRBJ2-1; TRBD1 is a possible D gene (5 bases). Germline values: CDR1 MNHEY, CDR2 SVGAGI. The CDR3 totals 14 residues. V was shortened by 7 bases and J by 8 bases, with 18 bases between the two germline ends. The CDR3 coding sequence is TGTGCCAGCACGACTGGGTGGCAGGGCGATGAGCAGTTCTTC. Its translation is CASTTGWQGDEQFF.

CDR3 bases: TGCAGCGCCGCAGGGGGTTGGTCGGGCTCCTACAATGAGCAGTTCTTC. It yields the protein CSAAGGWSGSYNEQFF. The J gene is TRBJ2-1, the V gene TRBV29-1; 7 bases match TRBD1. CDR1 is SQVTM and CDR2 is ANQGSEA in the germline V gene. The length of the CDR3 is 16 residues. J was trimmed by 0 bases and V by 7 bases; bases with no gene match: 12.

This chain joins TRBV4-3 and TRBJ2-3, with 8 bases lining up with TRBD2. Germline V gives CDR1 LGHNA, CDR2 YSLEER. This CDR3 has 17 residues. J lost 5 bases, V lost 0 bases, and 10 bases had no gene match. This chain's CDR3 is CASSQDLRAGGVDTQYF. DNA of the CDR3: TGCGCCAGCAGCCAAGATTTAAGGGCGGGAGGAGTAGATACGCAGTATTTT.

The chain combines TRBV4-3 with TRBJ2-7, with TRBD2 identical over 11 bases. Germline V gene lookup returns CDR1 LGHNA and CDR2 YSLEER. J gave up 0 bases and V 0 bases, and 7 bases lay outside the gene matches. The CDR3 is 18 amino acids. CDR3 nucleotides: TGCGCCAGCAGCCAAGAGGGACTAGCGGCTCAGATCTCCTACGAGCAGTACTTC. As protein: CASSQEGLAAQISYEQYF.